These 21 T cell receptor beta chains were all obtained from the same sample, sequenced in a study of shared clonotypes between healthy human individuals. The data were produced by immunoSEQ multiplex PCR, yet TCRdb's version contains in-frame clones alone and is incomplete. The sample lists 500,000 to 550,000 clones; approximately 94% were seen once. Sequencing was performed on naive CD4+ T cells sorted from blood. Sample subset: CD45RA+ positively selected. These receptor sequences come from a woman in her twenties or thirties in good health.

The CDR3 protein is CASSPGTGGFYNSPLHF. Written as DNA, the CDR3 is TGTGCCAGCAGCCCCGGGACAGGGGGTTTCTATAATTCACCCCTCCACTTT. The rearrangement links TRBV13 to TRBJ1-6, with 11 bases lining up with TRBD1. Per the germline V gene, CDR1 is PRHDT and CDR2 is FYEKMQ (reference sequence). V lost 5 bases and J lost 3; bases outside the gene matches: 6. The CDR3 runs to 17 residues.

This clone was detected once. The V and J genes are TRBV28 and TRBJ2-2, with D tentatively TRBD1 (5 bases). Germline CDR1 MDHEN, CDR2 SYDVKM. V was shortened by 3 bases and J by 4 bases, with 12 bases between the two germline ends. The CDR3 is 15 residues long. The CDR3 loop reads CASSLGQGITGELFF. The CDR3 coding sequence is TGTGCCAGCAGTTTGGGGCAGGGAATCACCGGGGAGCTGTTTTTT. The entire variable domain, with the rest obtained from reference TRBV28 and TRBJ2-2, is as follows: DVKVTQSSRYLVKRTGEKVFLECVQDMDHENMFWYRQDPGLGLRLIYFSYDVKMKEKGDIPEGYSVSREKKERFSLILESASTNQTSMYLCASSLGQGITGELFFGEGSRLTVL.

V gene TRBV5-1 combines with J gene TRBJ2-1; D is possibly TRBD1 (6 bases). Germline CDR1 is SGHRS and CDR2 is YFSETQ. CDR3 length equals 16 residues. Trimming removed 3 bases from V and 8 bases from J, with 21 bases in between. CDR3 residues: CASSSLGVGTGHEQFF. The CDR3, as DNA: TGCGCCAGCAGCTCCCTTGGGGTCGGTACAGGGCATGAGCAGTTCTTC.

V gene TRBV18 combines with J gene TRBJ2-7, with 12 bases matching TRBD2. V shed 4 bases, J shed 3 bases, and the junction held 13 bases outside the gene matches. The CDR3 has 18 amino acids. Per germline, CDR1 KGHSH and CDR2 LQKENI. In nucleotides, the CDR3 is TGTGCCAGCTCACTAAGGTCTAGCGGGAGGGCCCCCATCTACGAGCAGTACTTC. Amino acids: CASSLRSSGRAPIYEQYF. The full variable domain, rest sourced from reference TRBV18 and TRBJ2-7, is NAGVMQNPRHLVRRRGQEARLRCSPMKGHSHVYWYRQLPEEGLKFMVYLQKENIIDESGMPKERFSAEFPKEGPSILRIQQVVRGDSAAYFCASSLRSSGRAPIYEQYFGPGTRLTVT.

As for this clone: Other nucleotide sequences from this sample produce the same CDR3. The chain joins TRBV20-1 to TRBJ2-5, with 7 bases identical to TRBD2. This CDR3 has 11 amino acids. The J segment lost 4 bases and the V segment lost 6 bases, leaving 2 bases of the junction unmatched. CDR1 and CDR2 (germline): DFQATT, SNEGSKA (reference sequence). CDR3 in amino acids: CSATGGETQYF. The CDR3 region has the DNA TGCAGTGCGACGGGGGGAGAGACCCAGTACTTC.

This chain uses TRBV4-1 with TRBJ1-1; maybe TRBD1 (5 bases). Germline V gene lookup returns CDR1 MGHRA and CDR2 YSYEKL. The CDR3 totals 16 residues. Trimming left V 0 bases short and J 3 bases short, with 14 bases between. The CDR3 spells CASSQDPRGVYTEAFF. DNA for the CDR3: TGCGCCAGCAGCCAAGACCCCCGGGGGGTTTACACTGAAGCTTTCTTT.

This chain uses TRBV28 with TRBJ1-5; no definite D call. This CDR3 has 12 residues. CDR1 MDHEN and CDR2 SYDVKM come from the germline V gene. Trimming cost V 7 bases and J 5 bases, with 9 bases left between them. CDR3 nucleotides: TGTGCCAGCACCTTCGGATATCAGCCCCAGCATTTT. Its protein is CASTFGYQPQHF.

This clone has only one observation. The chain is built from TRBV5-1 and TRBJ2-5; 10 bases align to TRBD2. Looked up from germline, CDR1 is SGHRS and CDR2 is YFSETQ. V was clipped by 0 bases and J by 3 bases; unmatched bases: 5. This CDR3 is 16 amino acids long. DNA of the CDR3: TGCGCCAGCAGCTTGGGGGCAGCGGGAGGGGAAGAGACCCAGTACTTC. It encodes CASSLGAAGGEETQYF.

The CDR3, as DNA: TGCACGACGAGGGCCAGTAGAGTAAGCAATCAGCCCCAGCATTTT. Its protein is CTTRASRVSNQPQHF. This chain links TRBV1 with TRBJ1-5. TRBV1 is labeled a pseudogene. The CDR3 length is 15 residues.

The chain uses TRBV29-1 and TRBJ2-3; no clear D gene. The CDR3 runs 13 residues. Germline assignment: CDR1 SQVTM and CDR2 ANQGSEA. V lost 5 bases, J lost 1 base, and 10 bases lay in between. The CDR3 loop reads CSVLQYRTDTQYF. CDR3 sequence (DNA): TGCAGCGTTTTACAGTATCGCACAGATACGCAGTATTTT.

For the CDR3, the DNA is TGTGCCAGCGATCCCAAAGGACCCGGGACAGGGGTTTTTGGCTACACCTTC. Residues: CASDPKGPGTGVFGYTF. The rearrangement joins TRBV28 to TRBJ1-2; the match to TRBD1 covers 10 bases. The CDR3 runs to 17 residues. The germline V gene has CDR1 MDHEN and CDR2 SYDVKM. Trimming cost V 8 bases and J 7 bases; bases outside gene matches: 19.

This chain joins TRBV30 and TRBJ2-3; possibly TRBD2 for D (6 bases). CDR3 length equals 14 residues. The ends were cut back, 3 bases at V and 2 bases at J, with 12 bases in the middle. Per the germline V gene, CDR1 is GTSNPN and CDR2 is SVGIG (reference sequence). In nucleotides, the CDR3 is TGTGCCTGGAGATACTCGGGAGTCACAGATACGCAGTATTTT. Its translation is CAWRYSGVTDTQYF.

In its sample, this clone was seen once. V gene TRBV5-1 combines with J gene TRBJ2-1, with 9 bases fitting TRBD2. The J segment lost 10 bases and the V segment lost 4 bases, leaving 15 bases of the junction unmatched. Germline CDR1 is SGHRS and CDR2 is YFSETQ. The CDR3 runs to 16 residues. In DNA, the CDR3 is TGCGCCAGCAGCCCTAGGAGACTAGCGGAGCTGGGGGAGCAGTTCTTC. Amino acid sequence: CASSPRRLAELGEQFF.

The count of this clone is one. This chain joins TRBV5-1 and TRBJ1-1, with D unclear. This CDR3 contains 12 residues. Germline V gives CDR1 SGHRS, CDR2 YFSETQ. Between the trimmed V and J ends, which lost 1 base and 0 bases, there was a span of 1 base. CDR3 region: CASSLMNTEAFF. In DNA, the CDR3 is TGCGCCAGCAGCTTGATGAACACTGAAGCTTTCTTT.

The J gene is TRBJ2-1, the V gene TRBV10-1, with 7 bases lining up with TRBD2. Trimming took 2 bases from V and 7 from J; bases not matched to a gene: 8. The CDR3 loop spans 15 amino acids. CDR1 and CDR2 (germline): WNHNN, SYGVQD (reference sequence). The CDR3 sequence is CASSEAGASGNEQFF. In DNA, the CDR3 is TGCGCCAGCAGTGAGGCGGGAGCTTCGGGAAATGAGCAGTTCTTC.

This clone was counted a single time. The CDR3 spells CASSLVTSTYEQYF. CDR3 in DNA: TGTGCCAGCAGCTTAGTTACGTCTACCTACGAGCAGTACTTC. This sequence joins TRBV7-9 and TRBJ2-7, with no clear D. Trimming stripped 1 base from V and 2 bases from J, with 9 bases between. The CDR3 runs 14 residues. Looked up from germline, CDR1 is SEHNR and CDR2 is FQNEAQ (reference sequence).

This clone was recorded only once. The chain combines TRBV7-5 with TRBJ2-7; the DNA was not compared with TRBD1, the D call given in the table. TRBV7-5 has pseudogene status. The CDR3 runs to 14 residues. In nucleotides, the CDR3 is TGTGTCAGAAGTCGTAACAGGGTCTCCTACGAGCAGTACTTC. This codes for CVRSRNRVSYEQYF.

This chain connects TRBV28 to TRBJ1-2; D perhaps matches TRBD1 (5 bases). Trimming removed 3 bases from V and 8 bases from J, with 10 bases in between. Germline CDR1 and CDR2: MDHEN and SYDVKM. This CDR3 is 12 amino acids long. Here the CDR3 reads CASSFGTGGYTF. The CDR3 coding sequence is TGTGCCAGCAGTTTTGGGACGGGAGGCTACACCTTC.

The chain combines TRBV4-1 with TRBJ1-2; weak D call: TRBD1 (6 bases). Per the germline V gene, CDR1 is MGHRA and CDR2 is YSYEKL. Trimming removed 0 bases at V and 0 bases at J, with 20 bases between. The CDR3 is made up of 19 amino acids. The CDR3 here is CASSQDLWAGDKANYGYTF. The DNA for the CDR3 is TGCGCCAGCAGCCAAGATCTTTGGGCAGGGGACAAAGCTAACTATGGCTACACCTTC.

The chain couples TRBV4-1 to TRBJ2-7; no firm D call. The germline CDR1 and CDR2 sequences are MGHRA and YSYEKL. With 3 bases removed from V and 3 bases from J, the gap between germline ends came to 21 bases. The CDR3 totals 17 residues. CDR3 sequence: CASSHRAFLSPGYEQYF. CDR3 DNA sequence: TGCGCCAGCAGCCACCGGGCCTTCCTTTCCCCAGGCTACGAGCAGTACTTC.

The chain combines TRBV5-1 with TRBJ1-2; D unresolved. CDR1 and CDR2 (germline): SGHRS, YFSETQ. Trimming shortened V by 5 bases and J by 5 bases, and 19 bases separated the two germline ends. The CDR3 consists of 15 residues. Here the CDR3 reads CASSPSLGIRYGYTF. DNA of the CDR3: TGCGCCAGCAGTCCCTCACTAGGGATAAGGTATGGCTACACCTTC. The full variable domain, rest sourced from reference TRBV5-1 and TRBJ1-2, is KAGVTQTPRYLIKTRGQQVTLSCSPISGHRSVSWYQQTPGQGLQFLFEYFSETQRNKGNFPGRFSGRQFSNSRSEMNVSTLELGDSALYLCASSPSLGIRYGYTFGSGTRLTVV.